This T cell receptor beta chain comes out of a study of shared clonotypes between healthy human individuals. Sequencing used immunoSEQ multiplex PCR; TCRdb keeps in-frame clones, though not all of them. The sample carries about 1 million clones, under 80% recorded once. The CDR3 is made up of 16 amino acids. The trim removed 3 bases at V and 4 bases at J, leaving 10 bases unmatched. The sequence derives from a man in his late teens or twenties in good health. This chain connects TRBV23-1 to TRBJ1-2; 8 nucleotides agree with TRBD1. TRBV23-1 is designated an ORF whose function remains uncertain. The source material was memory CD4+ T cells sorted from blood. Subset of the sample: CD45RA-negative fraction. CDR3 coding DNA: TGCGCCAGCAGTCAGCCCGAATGGGACAGGCCCTATGGCTACACCTTC. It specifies CASSQPEWDRPYGYTF.